This T cell receptor beta chain is drawn from a study of PD-L1 blockade in urothelial cancer. For the study at large: The patients' atezolizumab therapy, 1,200 mg intravenously every 3 weeks, started at some point between 2014 and 2015. Males with bladder-origin urothelial cancer constituted about 90% of the roughly 30 patients.

The CDR3 is 16 amino acids. Germline assignment: CDR1 SGHKS and CDR2 YYEKEE (reference sequence). After removal of 3 bases from V and 2 bases from J, the junction contained 10 bases not matched to a gene. Time point specified: pretreatment peripheral blood. Patients' urothelial carcinoma was locally advanced or metastatic. Patients yielded 1 to 8 samples each, pretreatment and on-treatment. Sequencing was performed with immunoSEQ multiplex PCR; in TCRdb, only in-frame clones are kept and a portion is missing. Here the sample spans some 87,000 clones, around 87% being singletons. This specimen was PBMCs, taken around atezolizumab (anti-PD-L1) treatment. The receptor comes from a man aged 60 to 75 with urothelial cancer. V usage is TRBV5-5 and J usage is TRBJ2-7; 8 bases align to TRBD2. The CDR3: CASSSVSTSAAYEQYF. The CDR3, as DNA: TGTGCCAGCAGCTCAGTATCGACTAGCGCGGCCTACGAGCAGTACTTC.